This TCR beta chain was recovered during a study of tumor and adjacent non-tumor tissue in lung cancer. Study in general: Patients were aged roughly 31 to 76, approximately 11 men and about 5 women, stage I to III.

TCRbeta libraries were built with three rounds of nested PCR, modified from ARM-PCR. MiXCR, run by TCRdb on the multiplex PCR reads, gives a single entry per CDR3 protein. The sample has 65,000 to 90,000 distinct CDR3 sequences, around 80% seen once. This CDR3 comprises 16 residues. CDR1 SQVTM and CDR2 ANQGSEA come from the germline V gene. Details on this clonotype: An end of the junction does not agree with germline; a read error may underlie this.

The template was RNA from unsorted bulk tissue. Donors were chemotherapy-naive, newly diagnosed lung cancer surgical patients in China, August–late 2014. The chain has TRBV29-1 and TRBJ2-3, with 7 bases fitting TRBD1. The sequence was obtained from a woman aged 50 to 65 with non-small cell lung cancer. Sequencing was done on a sample of lung tumor tissue. In DNA, the CDR3 is TGCGGCGTTGAACCCCTCGACAGGGAATGGGGAGATACGCAGTACTTT. Translating it yields CGVEPLDREWGDTQYF.